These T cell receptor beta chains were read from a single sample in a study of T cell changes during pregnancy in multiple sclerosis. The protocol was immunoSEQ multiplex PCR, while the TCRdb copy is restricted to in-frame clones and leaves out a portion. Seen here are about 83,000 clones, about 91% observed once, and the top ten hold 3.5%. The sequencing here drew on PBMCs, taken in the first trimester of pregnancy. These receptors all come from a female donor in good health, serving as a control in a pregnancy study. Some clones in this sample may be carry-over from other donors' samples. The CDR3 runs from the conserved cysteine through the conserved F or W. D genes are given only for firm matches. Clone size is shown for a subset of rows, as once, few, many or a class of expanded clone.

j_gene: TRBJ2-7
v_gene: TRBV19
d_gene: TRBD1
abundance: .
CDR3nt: TGTGCCAGTAGCCGGGACAGGGGCTACGAGCAGTACTTC
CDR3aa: CASSRDRGYEQYF

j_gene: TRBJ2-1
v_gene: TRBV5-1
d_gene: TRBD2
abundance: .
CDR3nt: TGCGCCAGCAGCCCGGGAGGGGGGGGGATCTCCTACAATGAGCAGTTCTTC
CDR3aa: CASSPGGGGISYNEQFF

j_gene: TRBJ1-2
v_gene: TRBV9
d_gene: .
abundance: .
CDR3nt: TGTGCCAGCAGCGTAGATGGGGGAGGGAACTATGGCTACACCTTC
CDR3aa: CASSVDGGGNYGYTF

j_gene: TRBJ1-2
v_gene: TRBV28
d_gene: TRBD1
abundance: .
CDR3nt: TGTGCCAGCAGCGATAGACAGGGGAGCTTCTATGGCTACACCTTC
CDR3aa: CASSDRQGSFYGYTF

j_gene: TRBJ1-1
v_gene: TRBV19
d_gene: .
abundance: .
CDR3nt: TGTGCCAGTAGTGACAGTTATCGGGGGACTGAAGCTTTCTTT
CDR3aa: CASSDSYRGTEAFF

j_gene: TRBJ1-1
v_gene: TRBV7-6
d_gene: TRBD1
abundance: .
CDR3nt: TGTGCCAGCAGTCATGACAGGGTGAACACTGAAGCTTTCTTT
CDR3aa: CASSHDRVNTEAFF

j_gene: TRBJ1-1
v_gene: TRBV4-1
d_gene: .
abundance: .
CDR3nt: TGCGCCAGCAGCCAAGCGGTCTTGCGGGACACTGAAGCTTTCTTT
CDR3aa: CASSQAVLRDTEAFF

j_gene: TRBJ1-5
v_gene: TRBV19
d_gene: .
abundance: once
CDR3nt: TGTGCCAGTAGTATAGTCAGCAGGGCCCGTCAGCCCCAGCATTTT
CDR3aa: CASSIVSRARQPQHF

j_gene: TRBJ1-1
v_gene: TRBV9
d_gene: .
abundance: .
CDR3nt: TGTGCCAGCAGCGTAGATGGGCCGAACACTGAAGCTTTCTTT
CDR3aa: CASSVDGPNTEAFF

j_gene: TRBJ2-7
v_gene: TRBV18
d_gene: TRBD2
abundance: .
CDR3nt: TGTGCCAGCTCCCCGGGAGGGACTAGCGGACTCTACGAGCAGTACTTC
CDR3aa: CASSPGGTSGLYEQYF

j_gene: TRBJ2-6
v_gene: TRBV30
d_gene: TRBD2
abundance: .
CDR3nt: TGTGCCTGGAGTGTCGGGACTAGCGCATCTGGGGCCAACGTCCTGACTTTC
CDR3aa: CAWSVGTSASGANVLTF

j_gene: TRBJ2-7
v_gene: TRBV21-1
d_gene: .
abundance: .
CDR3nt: TGTGCCAGCAGCAAAGCGCAGTCCAAAGCCGGGACTAGAATTACCTACGAGCAGTACTTC
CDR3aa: CASSKAQSKAGTRITYEQYF

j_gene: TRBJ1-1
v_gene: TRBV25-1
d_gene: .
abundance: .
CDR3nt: TGTGCCAGCAGTGAATCAAGAGGACTTGAAGCTTTCTTT
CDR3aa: CASSESRGLEAFF

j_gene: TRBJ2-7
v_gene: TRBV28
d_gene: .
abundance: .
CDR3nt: TGTGCCAGCACGAGCTCCTACGAGCAGTACTTC
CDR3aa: CASTSSYEQYF

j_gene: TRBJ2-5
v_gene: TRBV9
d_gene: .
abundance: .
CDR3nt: TGTGCCAGCAGCCCCCAAGGGGGATACTGGGAGACCCAGTACTTC
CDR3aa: CASSPQGGYWETQYF

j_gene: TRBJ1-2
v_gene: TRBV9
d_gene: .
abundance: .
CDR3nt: TGTGCCAGCAGCGTAGGATCGTCGAGTGGAGGTTATGGCTACACCTTC
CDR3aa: CASSVGSSSGGYGYTF

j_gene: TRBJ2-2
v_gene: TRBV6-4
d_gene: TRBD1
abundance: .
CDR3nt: TGTGCCAGCAGAGGACAGGGGGCCTCCGGGGAGCTGTTTTTT
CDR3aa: CASRGQGASGELFF

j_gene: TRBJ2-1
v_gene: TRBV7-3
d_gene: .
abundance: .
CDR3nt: TGTGCCAGCAGCGGAGTCCCCGGCGAGCAGTTCTTC
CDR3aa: CASSGVPGEQFF

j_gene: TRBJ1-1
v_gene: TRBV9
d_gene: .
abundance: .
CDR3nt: TGTGCCAGCCGGGGAGGGGGCACTGAAGCTTTCTTT
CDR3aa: CASRGGGTEAFF

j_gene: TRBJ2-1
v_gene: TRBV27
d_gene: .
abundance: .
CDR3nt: TGTGCCAGCAGTGAACCCCCTTGGAGCGGGTCGGATGAGCAGTTCTTC
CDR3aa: CASSEPPWSGSDEQFF

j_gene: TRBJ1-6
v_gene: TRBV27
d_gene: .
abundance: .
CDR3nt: TGTGCCAGCAGTTCCCCGGGGGGGGGTAATTCACCCCTCCACTTT
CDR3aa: CASSSPGGGNSPLHF

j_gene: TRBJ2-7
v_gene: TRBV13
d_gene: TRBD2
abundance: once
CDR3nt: TGTGCCAGCACCCTAGCGGGAGCCTACGAGCAGTACTTC
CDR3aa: CASTLAGAYEQYF

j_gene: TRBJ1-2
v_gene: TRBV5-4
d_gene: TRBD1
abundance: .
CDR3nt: TGTGCCAGCAGCATACCGGACAGGGACTATGGCTACACCTTC
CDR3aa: CASSIPDRDYGYTF

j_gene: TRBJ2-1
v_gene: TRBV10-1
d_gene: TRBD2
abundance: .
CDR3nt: TGCGCCAGCAGTGAGTCTGGTAGCGGGGTTCTAGTCTACAATGAGCAGTTCTTC
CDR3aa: CASSESGSGVLVYNEQFF

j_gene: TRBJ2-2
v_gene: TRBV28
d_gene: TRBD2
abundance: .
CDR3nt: TGTGCCAGCAGTCCCCGCCGGTACAGGGGAAAAGCGGGAGGGAACACCGGGGAGCTGTTTTTT
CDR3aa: CASSPRRYRGKAGGNTGELFF

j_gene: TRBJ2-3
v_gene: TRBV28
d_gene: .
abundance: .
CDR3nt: TGTGCCAGCAGCCGGGGTGGTGCGGCGAGCACAGATACGCAGTATTTT
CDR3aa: CASSRGGAASTDTQYF